The 20 T cell receptor beta chains below all came from one sample that was sequenced in a study of blood T cells in healthy people across ages. Combining a sample-barcoded 5' primer with a J-beta primer mix, a second PCR ran for 7 to 11 cycles. TCRdb processed the 5' RACE reads anew with MiXCR; each CDR3 protein has one entry. The table shows roughly 570,000 distinct CDR3 sequences, with roughly 28% occurring only once. Sequencing was carried out using blood. These receptors all come from a woman aged 65 to 85 in good health.

This clonotype appeared a few times. CDR3 DNA sequence: TGTGCCAGCAGTTTATCGGGGACCCACGCTTCAGATGAAAAACTGTTTTTT. Translation: CASSLSGTHASDEKLFF. This rearrangement joins TRBV27 to TRBJ1-4, with D possibly matching TRBD1 (5 bases). The CDR3 loop spans 17 amino acids. CDR1 MNHEY and CDR2 SMNVEV come from the germline V gene (reference sequence). Deletions cut 0 bases from V and 6 bases from J, with 17 bases between.

In DNA, the CDR3 is TGCAGTGCTGACTCTACCGCAAACTCCTACAATGAGCAGTTCTTC. It is translated as CSADSTANSYNEQFF. The genes are TRBV20-1 and TRBJ2-1; unclear D gene. This CDR3 contains 15 residues. The germline V gene has CDR1 DFQATT and CDR2 SNEGSKA (reference sequence). Trimming stripped 5 bases from V and 0 bases from J, with 14 bases between.

J is TRBJ1-4 and V is TRBV12-3 or TRBV12-4, with a weak D call TRBD1 (5 bases). Trimming stripped 0 bases from V and 8 bases from J, with 13 bases between. CDR3 size: 15 residues. CDR3 sequence reads: CASSLASPGWEKLFF. As DNA, the CDR3 is TGTGCCAGCAGTTTAGCTTCACCAGGGTGGGAAAAACTGTTTTTT.

The gene calls are TRBV5-1 and TRBJ2-1; TRBD2 might be the D (5 bases). The better agreement between TRBJ2-5 and the DNA end casts doubt on the J call. CDR3 length: 14 amino acids. Germline V gene sequence: CDR1 SGHRS, CDR2 YFSETQ. CDR3 in amino acids: CASSLFSGIETQYF. Here the CDR3 DNA reads TGCGCCAGCAGCTTATTTTCGGGGATCGAGACCCAGTACTTC.

Regarding this clonotype: A read error may account for a junction end that differs from germline. The rearrangement joins TRBV7-9 to TRBJ2-7, with D possibly being TRBD1 or TRBD2 (5 bases each). Germline loops: CDR1 SEHNR, CDR2 FQNEAQ (reference sequence). This CDR3 is 12 amino acids long. The CDR3 region has the DNA TGTGCCAGCAGCCCAGTACGGGACGAGCGGTACTTC. This gives the protein CASSPVRDERYF. The whole variable domain, remainder taken from reference TRBV7-9 and TRBJ2-7, is DTGVSQNPRHKITKRGQNVTFRCDPISEHNRLYWYRQTLGQGPEFLTYFQNEAQLEKSRLLSDRFSAERPKGSFSTLEIQRTEQGDSAMYLCASSPVRDERYFGPGTRLTVT.

V and J are TRBV5-1 and TRBJ2-6, with 7 bases that match TRBD1. The V segment lost 2 bases and the J segment 0 bases; nucleotides outside the gene matches: 5. Germline V gene lookup returns CDR1 SGHRS and CDR2 YFSETQ. The length of the CDR3 is 17 residues. In nucleotides, the CDR3 is TGCGCCAGCAGCTTTAACAGGGGTAGCTCTGGGGCCAACGTCCTGACTTTC. As protein: CASSFNRGSSGANVLTF.

The sample holds a few counts of this clonotype. V usage is TRBV5-1 and J usage is TRBJ2-3; no clear D. Germline assignment: CDR1 SGHRS and CDR2 YFSETQ. The CDR3 has 14 amino acids. Trimming pared 4 bases from V and 4 bases from J, leaving 13 bases between. The CDR3 is CASSPPEMADTQYF. CDR3 DNA: TGCGCCAGCAGCCCCCCGGAGATGGCAGATACGCAGTATTTT.

The chain recombines TRBV27 with TRBJ2-5; TRBD2 is a possible D gene (7 bases). V lost 6 bases to trimming and J lost 11 bases, with 19 bases between them. Germline V CDR1 and CDR2: MNHEY, SMNVEV (reference sequence). CDR3 length: 13 residues. As DNA, the CDR3 is TGTGCCAGCAGCCTCTCAGGGGCGCGGGAGCAGTACTTC. Residues: CASSLSGAREQYF.

Here the CDR3 reads CASSLGLASSSYEQYF. In DNA form, the CDR3 reads TGCGCCAGCAGCCTCGGACTAGCGTCGAGCTCCTACGAGCAGTACTTC. The chain carries TRBV4-3 and TRBJ2-5, with TRBD2 matching over 9 bases. The assigned J gene may be wrong: the sequence end matches TRBJ2-7 better. The CDR3 spans 16 residues. Germline V gives CDR1 LGHNA, CDR2 YSLEER.

This clonotype has a handful of counts. The J gene is TRBJ1-1, the V gene TRBV4-3; D unclear. The CDR3 consists of 16 residues. CDR1 is LGHNA and CDR2 is YSLEER in the germline V gene. Trimming cost V 6 bases and J 1 base, with 18 bases left between them. This CDR3 reads CASSRDATGGNTEAFF. The DNA for the CDR3 is TGCGCCAGCAGTCGAGATGCCACGGGCGGGAACACTGAAGCTTTCTTT.

This clonotype appeared a few times. This sequence joins TRBV4-3 and TRBJ1-1, with D possibly matching TRBD1 (5 bases). The germline V gene has CDR1 LGHNA and CDR2 YSLEER. Trimming cost V 0 bases and J 7 bases, with 12 bases left between them. CDR3 length: 14 amino acids. The CDR3 reads CASSQDGGSIEAFF. In DNA, the CDR3 is TGCGCCAGCAGCCAAGATGGGGGGAGTATTGAAGCTTTCTTT.

This clonotype was counted between two and nine times. The chain combines TRBV7-2 with TRBJ1-5; a weak D match, TRBD1 (5 bases). Looked up from germline, CDR1 is SGHTA and CDR2 is FQGNSA. CDR3 length: 15 amino acids. Trimming cost V 3 bases and J 5 bases, with 14 bases left between them. The DNA of the CDR3 is TGTGCCAGCAGCTTCCGGGCCCGGGGGGATCAGCCCCAGCATTTT. Translated: CASSFRARGDQPQHF.

This clonotype has just a few counts. The gene calls are TRBV5-1 and TRBJ2-3; D call uncertain. This CDR3 contains 15 residues. V was clipped by 0 bases and J by 8 bases, with 16 bases between them. Germline values: CDR1 SGHRS, CDR2 YFSETQ. CDR3 sequence reads: CASSLDPLSAVTQYF. The CDR3 coding sequence is TGCGCCAGCAGCTTGGACCCCCTTAGTGCTGTTACGCAGTATTTT.

This clonotype showed up just a few times. This chain links TRBV29-1 with TRBJ2-3; 10 bases map to TRBD1. The CDR3 is 14 residues long. V lost 7 bases, J lost 4 bases, and 8 bases stayed unmatched. Germline CDR1 reads SQVTM; CDR2 reads ANQGSEA. DNA for the CDR3: TGCAGCGCTTGGGACGGACAGGGGGCAGATACGCAGTATTTT. It encodes CSAWDGQGADTQYF.

This clonotype was observed a few times. The rearrangement uses TRBV5-1 and TRBJ1-2; 10 nucleotides match TRBD1. V gave up 5 bases and J gave up 4 bases; unmatched junction bases: 5. The CDR3 has 14 amino acids. The germline gives CDR1 SGHRS, CDR2 YFSETQ. The CDR3 here is CASRRDRGVYGYTF. CDR3 nucleotide sequence: TGCGCCAGCAGACGGGACAGGGGAGTCTATGGCTACACCTTC.

This clonotype has only one observation. V is TRBV5-1 and J is TRBJ2-3; 10 positions agree with TRBD1. Germline trimming cut 4 bases from V and 6 bases from J; bases unmatched to any gene: 11. From germline, CDR1 is SGHRS and CDR2 YFSETQ. The CDR3 length is 16 residues. CDR3 nucleotides: TGCGCCAGCAGCACTCAGACAGGGGGCGCGGAGGATACGCAGTATTTT. Translation gives CASSTQTGGAEDTQYF.

CDR3 residues: CSVEVGGNGYGYTF. In nucleotides, the CDR3 is TGCAGCGTTGAAGTTGGAGGGAATGGGTATGGCTACACCTTC. The V and J genes are TRBV29-1 and TRBJ1-2; D not certain. V lost 1 base to trimming and J lost 5 bases, with 14 bases between them. CDR3 length: 14 residues. CDR1 and CDR2 (germline): SQVTM, ANQGSEA.

The chain has TRBV5-1 and TRBJ2-5; 8 bases agree with TRBD1. The CDR3 has 15 amino acids. The V gene's germline CDR1 is SGHRS and CDR2 YFSETQ. Trimming removed 1 base from V and 3 bases from J; junction bases left unmatched: 5. The CDR3 loop reads CASSLWTGTEETQYF. CDR3 in DNA: TGCGCCAGCAGCTTGTGGACAGGGACGGAAGAGACCCAGTACTTC.

The chain uses TRBV7-9 and TRBJ1-5; D is unclear. The CDR3 has 12 residues. Germline V lookup: CDR1 SEHNR, CDR2 FQNEAQ (reference sequence). V lost 5 bases to trimming and J lost 1 base, with 3 bases between them. CDR3 in amino acids: CASSPSNQPQHF. Written as DNA, the CDR3 is TGTGCCAGCAGCCCGAGCAATCAGCCCCAGCATTTT.

As concerns this clonotype: Given a much more abundant clone one base away, this may be a read error. The chain carries TRBV20-1 and TRBJ2-3, with 9 bases that match TRBD1. Germline CDR1 and CDR2: DFQATT and SNEGSKA (reference sequence). CDR3 length: 14 residues. J gave up 10 bases and V 3 bases, and 11 bases lay outside the gene matches. This CDR3 reads CSASSGTGKQPQYF. CDR3 nucleotides: TGCAGTGCTAGCTCCGGGACAGGGAAGCAACCGCAGTATTTT.